This T cell receptor (beta chain) was recovered during a study of T cell responses to AZD1222 COVID-19 vaccine. TCRdb keeps only in-frame clones here, not all; method: immunoSEQ multiplex PCR. The sample includes under 200,000 clones, 90% to 95% seen only once; the top ten take about 4%. The germline gives CDR1 SGHDT, CDR2 YYEEEE. The V gene lost 0 bases and the J gene lost 0 bases, with 15 bases spanning the gap. This CDR3 comprises 17 residues. The sample here was peripheral blood, taken 28 days after the second dose of the MenACWY control vaccine. The V gene is TRBV5-6, the J gene TRBJ1-1; D is ambiguous. The clonotype comes from an adult who received the MenACWY meningococcal vaccine as a control. The CDR3 DNA follows: TGTGCCAGCAGCTTGGTATCCGGGATAAACTTGAACACTGAAGCTTTCTTT. Residues: CASSLVSGINLNTEAFF.